This is a list of T cell receptor beta chains from one sample in a study of STAT5B mutations in CD4+ large granular lymphocyte leukemia. Only in-frame clones appear in the TCRdb table, and some are missing; sequencing was by immunoSEQ multiplex PCR. The data contain approximately 30,000 clones, around three quarters of them seen just once; the ten biggest clones take up roughly 1.9%. The sample consisted of CD4+ T cells from blood buffy coats. These receptors all come from a human donor in good health. The CDR3 runs from the conserved cysteine through the conserved F or W. The D gene is left open where the match is weak. A row's size may be missing; if present it is once, few, many or a size class.

D | J | V | size | DNA | CDR3
NA | TRBJ1-3 | TRBV5-6 | NA | TGTGCCAGCAGCCCCGGGGGCGCCCGCTCTGGAAACACCATATATTTT | CASSPGGARSGNTIYF
NA | TRBJ1-1 | TRBV18 | NA | TGTGCCAGCTCACGCACAGCGGGCAGTGAAGCTTTCTTT | CASSRTAGSEAFF
NA | TRBJ2-6 | TRBV19 | NA | TGTGCCAGTAGTCCACACTTAACAGGGTCCGGGGCCAACGTCCTGACTTTC | CASSPHLTGSGANVLTF
NA | TRBJ1-4 | TRBV10-3 | NA | TGTGCCATCAGTGAGTACGGGACCTCTAATGAAAAACTGTTTTTT | CAISEYGTSNEKLFF
NA | TRBJ2-5 | TRBV2 | NA | TGTGCCAGCAGTGCAGGGGCCCTTGGACGAGAGACCCAGTACTTC | CASSAGALGRETQYF
TRBD1 | TRBJ1-6 | TRBV4-2 | few | TGTGCCAGCAGCCCGGACAGGGGTAAGTCACCCCTCCACTTT | CASSPDRGKSPLHF
NA | TRBJ2-7 | TRBV10-1 | few | TGCGCCAGCCAGGCGGGGGCGGGCGACGAGCAGTACTTC | CASQAGAGDEQYF
NA | TRBJ2-7 | TRBV28 | NA | TGTGCCAGCAGCCCCGTACTGCTCAGCTCCTACGAGCAGTACTTC | CASSPVLLSSYEQYF
NA | TRBJ1-6 | TRBV7-9 | NA | TGTGCCAGCAGCCCCAGACAGAGCTCCTATAATTCACCCCTCCACTTT | CASSPRQSSYNSPLHF
TRBD1 | TRBJ1-1 | TRBV7-6 | NA | TGTGCCAGCAGCTTAGCGCAGGGGGCTAGTGAAGCTTTCTTT | CASSLAQGASEAFF
NA | TRBJ2-7 | TRBV27 | NA | TGTGCCAGCAGTCCTCACAGGGCGCCTTACGAGCAGTACTTC | CASSPHRAPYEQYF
NA | TRBJ1-5 | TRBV7-2 | few | TGTGCCAGCAGCTTAGGCAGGGTTGGCAATCAGCCCCAGCATTTT | CASSLGRVGNQPQHF
NA | TRBJ1-4 | TRBV27 | NA | TGTGCCAGCAGTTTAAAGGGGGTTGAAAAACTGTTTTTT | CASSLKGVEKLFF
TRBD1 | TRBJ2-2 | TRBV5-1 | NA | TGCGCCAGCAGCCTAACCTCGGGACAGGGGAACACCGGGGAGCTGTTTTTT | CASSLTSGQGNTGELFF
NA | TRBJ1-2 | TRBV15 | few | TGTGCCACCAGCAGAGGGGAGGGCATCAACTATGGCTACACCTTC | CATSRGEGINYGYTF
TRBD2 | TRBJ2-1 | TRBV12-5 | NA | TGTGCTAGTGGCATGGGAGGGACTAGCGGGAGGACTGAGCAGTTCTTC | CASGMGGTSGRTEQFF
TRBD1 | TRBJ1-1 | TRBV11-2 | NA | TGTGCCAGCAGCTCCTCGCGCAGGGGGTGGTGGGACACTGAAGCTTTCTTT | CASSSSRRGWWDTEAFF
TRBD1 | TRBJ1-2 | TRBV27 | NA | TGTGCCAGCAGTGGCGGGACAGTAGGTAGGGGGTATGGCTACACCTTC | CASSGGTVGRGYGYTF
TRBD1 | TRBJ2-7 | TRBV10-2 | NA | TGCGCCAGCAACGGACAGGGTCAAGAGCAGTACTTC | CASNGQGQEQYF
TRBD2 | TRBJ2-2 | TRBV2 | NA | TGTGCCAGCTCCCCCGGGACTACTATGAACACCGGGGAGCTGTTTTTT | CASSPGTTMNTGELFF
NA | TRBJ1-2 | TRBV6-4 | NA | TGTGCCAGCAGTGACTCGGCAGGTTATGGCTACACCTTC | CASSDSAGYGYTF
TRBD1 | TRBJ2-5 | TRBV19 | NA | TGTGCCAGTAGTTTTGGGACAGGGCTTGGGGAGACCCAGTACTTC | CASSFGTGLGETQYF
NA | TRBJ1-2 | TRBV5-4 | NA | TGTGCCAGCAGCGGGGGAGAATTCTATGGCTACACCTTC | CASSGGEFYGYTF
NA | TRBJ1-2 | TRBV30 | few | TGTGCCTGGAGTGACGCTAACTATGGCTACACCTTC | CAWSDANYGYTF
NA | TRBJ2-7 | TRBV5-1 | NA | TGCGCCAGCACCCCGCCTTCAACGGCGGGTGAGCAGTACTTC | CASTPPSTAGEQYF
NA | TRBJ1-6 | TRBV6-5 | NA | TGTGCCAGCAGCCCGGACGGAAGATATAATTCACCCCTCCACTTT | CASSPDGRYNSPLHF
NA | TRBJ1-5 | TRBV21-1 | NA | TGTGCCAGCAGCGAAGACAGGGGCAATCAGCCCCAGCATTTT | CASSEDRGNQPQHF
NA | TRBJ1-3 | TRBV2 | NA | TGTGCCAGCAGAGATATCGGGACGATCGCTGGAAACACCATATATTTT | CASRDIGTIAGNTIYF
NA | TRBJ1-1 | TRBV18 | once | TGTGCCAGCTCACCACGGGACACTCAGGCTTTCTTT | CASSPRDTQAFF
TRBD1 | TRBJ1-4 | TRBV7-8 | NA | TGTGCCAGCAGCACGGGACAGGGGGCAACTAATGAAAAACTGTTTTTT | CASSTGQGATNEKLFF
NA | TRBJ2-1 | TRBV30 | NA | TGTGCGGGTGGAGGCAATGAGCAGTTCTTC | CAGGGNEQFF
TRBD1 | TRBJ1-3 | TRBV7-2 | NA | TGTGCCAGCAGATCCGACAGGGAGGGAAACACCATATATTTT | CASRSDREGNTIYF
NA | TRBJ1-1 | TRBV30 | medium-sized | TGTGCCTTGGGGCGGGGAAACACTGAAGCTTTCTTT | CALGRGNTEAFF
NA | TRBJ1-3 | TRBV5-6 | few | TGTGCCAGCGGTATACAGGGCTCTGGAAACACCATATATTTT | CASGIQGSGNTIYF
NA | TRBJ2-7 | TRBV25-1 | NA | TGTGCCAGCAGTCCCCAAACCCTGTACGAGCAGTACTTC | CASSPQTLYEQYF
TRBD2 | TRBJ2-7 | TRBV4-2 | NA | TGTGCCAGCAGCCAAAGGGGACTAGCGGGGGGCTACGAGCAGTACTTC | CASSQRGLAGGYEQYF
NA | TRBJ1-5 | TRBV27 | NA | TGTGCCAGCAGTTTCCGGGCCCCCCCCTATAGCAATCAGCCCCAGCATTTT | CASSFRAPPYSNQPQHF
NA | TRBJ1-5 | TRBV18 | NA | TGTGCCAGCTCAAATAGACTGGATCAGCCCCAGCATTTT | CASSNRLDQPQHF
NA | TRBJ2-1 | TRBV9 | few | TGTGCCAGCAGCGTAGTTGGGGAGGTGGGTGAGCAGTTCTTC | CASSVVGEVGEQFF
NA | TRBJ1-5 | TRBV2 | NA | TGTGCCAGCAGGGATGGGTTGGGGAGCAATCAGCCCCAGCATTTT | CASRDGLGSNQPQHF
NA | TRBJ2-7 | TRBV5-6 | once | TGTGCCAGCAGCTTGGCCGCGGGCTTTGCCTACGAGCAGTACTTC | CASSLAAGFAYEQYF
TRBD1 | TRBJ1-1 | TRBV30 | few | TGTGCCTGGAGAGAACAGGGGTACACTGAAGCTTTCTTT | CAWREQGYTEAFF
NA | TRBJ1-4 | TRBV2 | few | TGTGCCAGCAGGGCCCAGCCCGCCTCTCCCAATGAAAAACTGTTTTTT | CASRAQPASPNEKLFF
NA | TRBJ1-1 | TRBV10-3 | NA | TGTGCCATCAGTGGCCGGGACACTGAAGCTTTCTTT | CAISGRDTEAFF
NA | TRBJ2-2 | TRBV4-3 | NA | TGCGCCAGCAGCCAGTCCCGACTGGGCGGGGAGCTGTTTTTT | CASSQSRLGGELFF
NA | TRBJ1-6 | TRBV2 | NA | TGTGCCAGCAGTGAAGCCCGGGGGACACCGAATTCACCCCTCCACTTT | CASSEARGTPNSPLHF
NA | TRBJ1-1 | TRBV20-1 | NA | TGCAGTGCTTGGACAGACACTGAAGCTTTCTTT | CSAWTDTEAFF
NA | TRBJ1-5 | TRBV2 | few | TGTGCCAGCAGTGAATGGGGGTTTGGCAATCAGCCCCAGCATTTT | CASSEWGFGNQPQHF
NA | TRBJ2-7 | TRBV7-2 | NA | TGTGCCAGCAGCTTGCAGCCGGGACGGATATCTGAGGAGCAGTACTTC | CASSLQPGRISEEQYF
TRBD1 | TRBJ2-3 | TRBV9 | NA | TGTGCCAGCAGCCTTGGGACAGGTAGAGATACGCAGTATTTT | CASSLGTGRDTQYF
NA | TRBJ1-2 | TRBV6-5 | NA | TGTGCCAGCAGTCGCAGTTCCTCTTTAGACGGCTACACCTTC | CASSRSSSLDGYTF
NA | TRBJ2-1 | TRBV29-1 | once | TGCAGCGTTGAAGTCCAGAGCAATGAGCAGTTCTTC | CSVEVQSNEQFF
NA | TRBJ2-6 | TRBV18 | NA | TGTGCCAGCTCACCAGGGCAATCTGGGGCCAACGTCCTGACTTTC | CASSPGQSGANVLTF